The 8 T cell receptor beta chains below were found in one sample sequenced in a study of blood T cell repertoires in COVID-19 (dated by TCRdb to 2018 to 2020). The method behind the library was the immunoSEQ multiplex PCR assay. The immuneACCESS repertoire file appears here via TCRdb, limited to in-frame rearrangements. These files lack a portion of the clones; in checked studies, under half of the deficit traces to unresolved V genes, and the cause of the others is not known. The sample contains 250,000 or so clones, 84% of them found a single time. The top ten clones comprise roughly 4% of the sample. The sequenced sample was peripheral blood. Receptor source: a man aged 45 to 65 with acute or convalescent COVID-19.

The V gene is TRBV5-1, the J gene TRBJ1-2; D is perhaps TRBD1 (6 bases). CDR3 size: 13 residues. Trimming pared 0 bases from V and 3 bases from J, leaving 6 bases between. Germline V gives CDR1 SGHRS, CDR2 YFSETQ. CDR3 DNA sequence: TGCGCCAGCAGCTTGGCAGGGGACTATGGCTACACCTTC. This gives the protein CASSLAGDYGYTF.

This rearrangement joins TRBV11-1 to TRBJ2-7, with TRBD2 as a possible D gene (5 bases). The CDR3 has 12 amino acids. Germline CDR1 and CDR2: SGHAT and FQDESV (reference sequence). The V gene lost 4 bases and the J gene lost 6 bases, with 10 bases spanning the gap. Here the CDR3 reads CASSSPGGEQYF. The DNA for the CDR3 is TGTGCCAGCAGCTCCCCCGGAGGCGAGCAGTACTTC.

This clone appeared once. The rearrangement links TRBV4-1 to TRBJ2-1, with D tentatively TRBD2 (6 bases). The CDR3 has 15 amino acids. The V and J ends lost 0 bases and 6 bases respectively, with 12 bases between them. CDR1 is MGHRA, CDR2 YSYEKL, per germline. This CDR3 reads CASSQDALASNEQFF. The CDR3, as DNA: TGCGCCAGCAGCCAAGATGCCCTAGCGAGCAATGAGCAGTTCTTC.

V and J are TRBV18 and TRBJ2-1; 11 bases align to TRBD2. This CDR3 contains 15 residues. From germline, CDR1 is KGHSH and CDR2 LQKENI. J lost 7 bases, V lost 5 bases, and 7 bases had no gene match. CDR3 nucleotides: TGTGCCAGCTCAGCTACTAGCGGGAGCGGGAATGAGCAGTTCTTC. As protein: CASSATSGSGNEQFF.

The CDR3 reads CASSKPHDTQYF. As DNA, the CDR3 is TGTGCCAGCAGTAAGCCGCACGATACGCAGTATTTT. V and J are TRBV6-5 and TRBJ2-3; D gene uncertain. CDR1 and CDR2 from the germline V gene are MNHEY and SVGAGI. The CDR3 has 12 residues. V lost 5 bases to trimming and J lost 6 bases, with 9 bases between them.

This chain uses TRBV11-2 with TRBJ2-7; 11 nucleotides align to TRBD2. From germline, CDR1 is SGHAT and CDR2 FQNNGV. The CDR3 contains 17 residues. The ends lost 5 bases at V and 3 bases at J; junction bases unmatched: 12. CDR3 DNA sequence: TGTGCCAGCAGCCCTAGCGGGGGGTCAGGGGGAAGCTACGAGCAGTACTTC. Encoded protein: CASSPSGGSGGSYEQYF.

V gene TRBV29-1 combines with J gene TRBJ1-1; D is perhaps TRBD1 (5 bases). Germline CDR1 and CDR2: SQVTM and ANQGSEA. The V end lost 5 bases, the J end lost 0 bases, and 16 bases lay between the germline ends. There are 15 residues in the CDR3. Written as DNA, the CDR3 is TGCAGCGTTAAGGGGCAGGGCCTAATGAACACTGAAGCTTTCTTT. It specifies CSVKGQGLMNTEAFF.

The rearrangement links TRBV5-6 to TRBJ2-3; 8 nucleotides agree with TRBD1. After removal of 3 bases from V and 0 bases from J, the junction contained 6 bases not matched to a gene. There are 16 residues in the CDR3. Germline V CDR1 and CDR2: SGHDT, YYEEEE. In DNA, the CDR3 is TGTGCCAGCAGCTGGGGGACAGGACTTAGCACAGATACGCAGTATTTT. This gives the protein CASSWGTGLSTDTQYF.